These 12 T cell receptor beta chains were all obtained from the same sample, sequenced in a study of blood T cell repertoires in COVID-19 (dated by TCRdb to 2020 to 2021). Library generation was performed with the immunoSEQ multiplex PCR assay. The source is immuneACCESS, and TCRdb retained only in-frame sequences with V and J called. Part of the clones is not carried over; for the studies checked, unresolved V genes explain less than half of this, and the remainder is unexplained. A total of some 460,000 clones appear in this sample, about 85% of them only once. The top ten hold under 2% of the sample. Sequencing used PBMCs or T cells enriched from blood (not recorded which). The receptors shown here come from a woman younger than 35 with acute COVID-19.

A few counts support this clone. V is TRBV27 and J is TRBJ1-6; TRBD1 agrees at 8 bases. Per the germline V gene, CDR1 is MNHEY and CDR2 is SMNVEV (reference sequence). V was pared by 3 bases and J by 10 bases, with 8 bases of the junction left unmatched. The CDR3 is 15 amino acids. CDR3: CASSFLPGQGSPLHF. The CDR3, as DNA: TGTGCCAGCAGTTTTCTCCCAGGACAGGGATCACCCCTCCACTTT.

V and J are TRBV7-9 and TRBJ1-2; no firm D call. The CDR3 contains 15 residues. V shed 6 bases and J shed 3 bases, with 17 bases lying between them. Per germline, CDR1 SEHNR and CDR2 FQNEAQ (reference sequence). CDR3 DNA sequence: TGTGCCAGCAGGAAATCCGTTCGAGGAGACTATGGCTACACCTTC. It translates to CASRKSVRGDYGYTF.

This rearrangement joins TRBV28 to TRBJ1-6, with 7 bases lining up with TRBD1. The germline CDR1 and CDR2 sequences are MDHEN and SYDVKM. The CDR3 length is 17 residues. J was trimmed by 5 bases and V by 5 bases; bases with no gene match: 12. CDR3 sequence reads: CASSAFTGASNNSPLHF. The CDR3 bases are TGTGCCAGCAGTGCCTTTACAGGGGCCTCGAATAATTCACCCCTCCACTTT. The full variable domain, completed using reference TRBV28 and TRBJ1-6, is DVKVTQSSRYLVKRTGEKVFLECVQDMDHENMFWYRQDPGLGLRLIYFSYDVKMKEKGDIPEGYSVSREKKERFSLILESASTNQTSMYLCASSAFTGASNNSPLHFGNGTRLTVT.

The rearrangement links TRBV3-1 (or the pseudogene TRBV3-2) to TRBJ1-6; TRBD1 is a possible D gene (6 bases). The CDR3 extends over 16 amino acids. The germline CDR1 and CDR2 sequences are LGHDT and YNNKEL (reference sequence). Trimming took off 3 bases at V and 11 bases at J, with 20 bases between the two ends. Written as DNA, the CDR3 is TGTGCCAGCAGCCATTTGGGCCAGGGGTACGGGCCACCCCTCCACTTT. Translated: CASSHLGQGYGPPLHF.

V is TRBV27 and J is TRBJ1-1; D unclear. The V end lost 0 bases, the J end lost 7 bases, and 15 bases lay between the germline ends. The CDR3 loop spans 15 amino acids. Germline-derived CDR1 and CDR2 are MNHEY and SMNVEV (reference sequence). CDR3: CASSLSSYRLNEAFF. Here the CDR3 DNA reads TGTGCCAGCAGTTTATCGAGTTATCGGTTAAATGAAGCTTTCTTT.

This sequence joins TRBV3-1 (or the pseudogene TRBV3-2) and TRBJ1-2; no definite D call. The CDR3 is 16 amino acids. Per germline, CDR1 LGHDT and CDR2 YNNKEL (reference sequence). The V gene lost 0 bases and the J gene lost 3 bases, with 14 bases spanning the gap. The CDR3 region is CASSQDPQYPYYGYTF. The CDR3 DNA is TGTGCCAGCAGCCAAGATCCACAGTATCCCTACTATGGCTACACCTTC.

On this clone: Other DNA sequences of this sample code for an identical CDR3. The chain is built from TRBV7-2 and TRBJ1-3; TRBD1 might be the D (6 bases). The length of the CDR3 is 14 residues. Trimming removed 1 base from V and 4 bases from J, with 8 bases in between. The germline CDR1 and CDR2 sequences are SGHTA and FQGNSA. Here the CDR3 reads CASSLDRAGNTIYF. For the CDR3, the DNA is TGTGCCAGCAGCTTAGACAGGGCCGGAAACACCATATATTTT.

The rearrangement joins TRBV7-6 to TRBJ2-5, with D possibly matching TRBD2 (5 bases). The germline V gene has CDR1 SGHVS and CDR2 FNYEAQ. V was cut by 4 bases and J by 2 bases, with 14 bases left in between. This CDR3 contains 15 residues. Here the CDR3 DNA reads TGTGCCAGCAGCTCCCCAGCGGCTCGACAAGAGACCCAGTACTTC. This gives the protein CASSSPAARQETQYF.

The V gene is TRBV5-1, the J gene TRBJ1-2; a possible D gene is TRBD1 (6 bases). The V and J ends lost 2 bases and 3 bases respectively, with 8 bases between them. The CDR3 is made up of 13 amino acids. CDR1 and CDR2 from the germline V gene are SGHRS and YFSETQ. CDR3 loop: CASSLQGDYGYTF. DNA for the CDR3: TGCGCCAGCAGCTTACAGGGTGACTATGGCTACACCTTC.

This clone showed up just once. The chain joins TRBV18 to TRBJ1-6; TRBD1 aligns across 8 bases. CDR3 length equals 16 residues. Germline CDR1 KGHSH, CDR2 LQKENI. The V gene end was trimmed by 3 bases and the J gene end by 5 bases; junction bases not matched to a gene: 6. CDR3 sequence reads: CASSPARTGNNSPLHF. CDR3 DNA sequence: TGTGCCAGCTCACCTGCCCGGACAGGGAATAATTCACCCCTCCACTTT. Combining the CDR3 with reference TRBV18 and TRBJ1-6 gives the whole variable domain NAGVMQNPRHLVRRRGQEARLRCSPMKGHSHVYWYRQLPEEGLKFMVYLQKENIIDESGMPKERFSAEFPKEGPSILRIQQVVRGDSAAYFCASSPARTGNNSPLHFGNGTRLTVT.

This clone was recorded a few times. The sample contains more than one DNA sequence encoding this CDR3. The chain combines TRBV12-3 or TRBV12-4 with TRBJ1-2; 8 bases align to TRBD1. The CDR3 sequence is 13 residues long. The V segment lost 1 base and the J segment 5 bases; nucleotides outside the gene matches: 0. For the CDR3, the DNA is TGTGCCAGCAGTTTAGACAGGGGGTATGGCTACACCTTC. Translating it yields CASSLDRGYGYTF.

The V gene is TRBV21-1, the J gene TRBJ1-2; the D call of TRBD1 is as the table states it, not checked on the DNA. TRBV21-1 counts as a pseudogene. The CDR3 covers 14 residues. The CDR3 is CASSNRGPIYGYTF. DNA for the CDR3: TGTGCCAGCAGCAACAGGGGGCCCATCTATGGCTACACCTTC.